Listed below are T cell receptor beta chains from one sample, sequenced in a study of blood T cells in healthy people across ages. TCRdb redid the calling of the 5' RACE reads with MiXCR, one entry per CDR3 protein. This repertoire shows approximately 690,000 distinct CDR3 sequences, approximately 50% found once; its top ten account for 30% to 40%. Sequenced material: blood. The source is a man aged 55-75 years in good health. Both conserved end residues are part of each CDR3. Each record gives: clone size, J gene, D gene, V gene, CDR3 DNA, CDR3 protein. D genes are given only for firm matches. Clone size, where shown, is once, few, many, or a class for clones that have expanded.

size: few
J: TRBJ2-7
D: TRBD1
V: TRBV20-1
DNA: TGCAGTGCTCACTGGGACAGGACCTACGAGCAGTACTTC
CDR3: CSAHWDRTYEQYF

size: -
J: TRBJ1-2
D: -
V: TRBV28
DNA: TGTGCCAGCAGTTCCGTTGAGGGAAAAGCTAACTATGGCTACACCTTC
CDR3: CASSSVEGKANYGYTF

size: -
J: TRBJ1-6
D: -
V: TRBV29-1
DNA: TGCAGCGTTGTAGAGACAGAAGCTTCACCCCTCCACTTT
CDR3: CSVVETEASPLHF

size: -
J: TRBJ1-2
D: TRBD1
V: TRBV10-3
DNA: TGTGCCATCAGTGAGTCGTCGCAGGGGGCCAACTATGGCTACACCTTC
CDR3: CAISESSQGANYGYTF

size: many
J: TRBJ2-1
D: TRBD2
V: TRBV5-1
DNA: TGCGCCAGCAGCTTAGGGACTACCATTTCAGGGAATGAGCAGTTCTTC
CDR3: CASSLGTTISGNEQFF

size: -
J: TRBJ2-5
D: TRBD2
V: TRBV4-2
DNA: TGTGCCAGCAGCCCAAATGGGCGGGGGCAAGAGACCCAGTACTTC
CDR3: CASSPNGRGQETQYF

size: -
J: TRBJ2-7
D: TRBD1
V: TRBV20-1
DNA: TGCAGTGCTAGGGGGGACAGAGCCTACGAGCAGTACTTC
CDR3: CSARGDRAYEQYF

size: few
J: TRBJ2-5
D: -
V: TRBV7-9
DNA: TGTGCCAGCAGCTTAGTCGTAAGGATTTGGGGGCCGGAGCCGGAGACCCAGTACTTC
CDR3: CASSLVVRIWGPEPETQYF

size: few
J: TRBJ2-5
D: -
V: TRBV25-1
DNA: TGTGCCAGCAGTCTAGGGTTGGGTCGAGAGACCCAGTACTTC
CDR3: CASSLGLGRETQYF

size: -
J: TRBJ2-1
D: -
V: TRBV29-1
DNA: TGCAGCGTTGACCCGGACGGCTCCTACAATGAGCAGTTCTTC
CDR3: CSVDPDGSYNEQFF

size: -
J: TRBJ2-3
D: -
V: TRBV20-1
DNA: TGCAGTGCTGGGGGGTGGGACATCCGGTATTTT
CDR3: CSAGGWDIRYF

size: -
J: TRBJ2-4
D: -
V: TRBV6-5
DNA: TGTGCCAGCAGTTTCAGACAGACACCAGGAAACATTCAGTACTTC
CDR3: CASSFRQTPGNIQYF

size: -
J: TRBJ2-3
D: -
V: TRBV20-1
DNA: TGCAGGGCACCCCCATCGGGACGGATAGCCGATACGCAGTATTTT
CDR3: CRAPPSGRIADTQYF

size: -
J: TRBJ1-1
D: -
V: TRBV5-5
DNA: TGTGCCAGCAGCTTGGGCGACGGGCAGGGGAGATCGGCTTTCTTT
CDR3: CASSLGDGQGRSAFF

size: few
J: TRBJ1-4
D: -
V: TRBV20-1
DNA: TGCAGTGCTTTCGGGACTGATGAAAAACTGTTTTTT
CDR3: CSAFGTDEKLFF

size: -
J: TRBJ1-6
D: -
V: TRBV27
DNA: TGTGCCAGCACCACGGCGGGCGAAAATCGTTCACCCCTCCACTTT
CDR3: CASTTAGENRSPLHF

size: -
J: TRBJ1-1
D: -
V: TRBV5-1
DNA: TGCGCCAGCAGCAAGGACATGAACACTGAAGTTTTCTTT
CDR3: CASSKDMNTEVFF

size: few
J: TRBJ1-5
D: -
V: TRBV20-1
DNA: TGCAGTGCTAGGGCCCCGACGGGAATCAATCAGCCCCAGCATTTT
CDR3: CSARAPTGINQPQHF

size: -
J: TRBJ2-2
D: -
V: TRBV15
DNA: TGTGCCACCAGCAGATCCGGAATTAACACCGGGGAGCTGTTTTTT
CDR3: CATSRSGINTGELFF

size: few
J: TRBJ2-7
D: TRBD1
V: TRBV6-2/TRBV6-3
DNA: TGTGCCAGCACCACGACAGGGGTCTCCTACGAGCAGTACTTC
CDR3: CASTTTGVSYEQYF

size: few
J: TRBJ2-5
D: TRBD1
V: TRBV15
DNA: TGTGCCACCAGCAGAGATACAGGGGTGCGGGAGACCCAGTACTTC
CDR3: CATSRDTGVRETQYF

size: -
J: TRBJ2-2
D: TRBD1
V: TRBV20-1
DNA: TGCAGTGCTAGAGAACAGGGGTCGTACACCGGGGAGCTGTTTTTT
CDR3: CSAREQGSYTGELFF

size: -
J: TRBJ2-7
D: -
V: TRBV4-1
DNA: TGCGCCAGCAGCCTACAGGGAACCTACGAGCAGTACTTC
CDR3: CASSLQGTYEQYF

size: -
J: TRBJ2-1
D: -
V: TRBV13
DNA: TGTGCCAGCAGCTTAGATGATAGCAGGTCGAGGAAAAATGAGCAGTTCTTC
CDR3: CASSLDDSRSRKNEQFF

size: -
J: TRBJ2-1
D: TRBD2
V: TRBV20-1
DNA: TGCAGTGTTGACTCCGGGGGGGCATACAATGAGCAGTTCTTC
CDR3: CSVDSGGAYNEQFF

size: -
J: TRBJ2-3
D: TRBD2
V: TRBV11-2
DNA: TGTGCCAGCAGCTTAACTGCGGGGGGACTAGCGGGCACAGATACGCAGTATTTT
CDR3: CASSLTAGGLAGTDTQYF

size: -
J: TRBJ2-1
D: -
V: TRBV20-1
DNA: TGCAGTGCGGCGGGCCCTCGGGATGACAATGAGCAGTTCTTC
CDR3: CSAAGPRDDNEQFF

size: -
J: TRBJ1-4
D: -
V: TRBV3-1
DNA: TGTGCCAGCAGCCGTGGGACACTCGGGAGGGAAAAACTGTTTTTT
CDR3: CASSRGTLGREKLFF